The 24 T cell receptor beta chains given below trace back to one sample, sequenced in a study of blood T cell repertoires in COVID-19. Clones were read by immunoSEQ multiplex PCR, and TCRdb kept only the in-frame ones, dropping some. The data show around 130,000 clones, around 88% seen once. Sequenced: peripheral blood. The receptors shown here come from a man aged 50-59 years with active or convalescent COVID-19.

V usage is TRBV5-8 and J usage is TRBJ1-2; 9 bases line up with TRBD1. Germline CDR1 SGHTS, CDR2 YDEGEE. V lost 6 bases, J lost 3 bases, and 6 bases stayed unmatched. The CDR3 extends over 14 amino acids. The CDR3: CASTVTGGYYGYTF. CDR3 bases: TGTGCCAGCACCGTGACAGGGGGGTACTATGGCTACACCTTC. Variable domain in full (rest from reference TRBV5-8 and TRBJ1-2): EAGVTQSPTHLIKTRGQQATLRCSPISGHTSVYWYQQALGLGLQFLLWYDEGEERNRGNFPPRFSGRQFPNYSSELNVNALELEDSALYLCASTVTGGYYGYTFGSGTRLTVV.

In its sample, this clone was seen a few times. This chain joins TRBV5-1 and TRBJ1-1; a possible D gene is TRBD1 (6 bases). The CDR3 spans 15 residues. Trimming stripped 2 bases from V and 2 bases from J, with 13 bases between. CDR1 SGHRS and CDR2 YFSETQ come from the germline V gene. The CDR3 DNA is TGCGCCAGCAGCTTCGGCCCCAGGGGAAACACTGAAGCTTTCTTT. It yields the protein CASSFGPRGNTEAFF.

This clone is a singleton in its sample. The rearrangement links TRBV7-8 to TRBJ2-2, with D hard to call. There are 15 residues in the CDR3. Trimming cost V 2 bases and J 1 base, with 8 bases left between them. Germline V lookup: CDR1 SGHVS, CDR2 FQNEAQ. The CDR3 loop is CASSLLSGNTGELFF. The CDR3 DNA follows: TGTGCCAGCAGCTTACTTTCAGGGAACACCGGGGAGCTGTTTTTT.

On this clone itself: At one of its ends the junction is not consistent with the germline gene, which may arise from a read error. V is TRBV3-1 (or the pseudogene TRBV3-2) and J is TRBJ1-4; D is undetermined. The CDR3 covers 12 residues. The V gene's germline CDR1 is LGHDT and CDR2 YNNKEL (reference sequence). CDR3 sequence: CASSPNRERLFF. The CDR3 bases are TGTGCCAGCAGCCCCAACCGGGAAAGACTGTTTTTT.

This chain connects TRBV19 to TRBJ1-2; D remains ambiguous. With 7 bases removed from V and 8 bases from J, the gap between germline ends came to 14 bases. In germline, CDR1 is LNHDA, CDR2 SQIVND (reference sequence). This CDR3 spans 12 amino acids. CDR3: CASTSGFRGYTF. DNA for the CDR3: TGTGCCAGTACTTCAGGTTTTCGGGGCTACACCTTC.

This sequence joins TRBV19 and TRBJ2-7; 8 nucleotides match TRBD2. Germline assignment: CDR1 LNHDA and CDR2 SQIVND (reference sequence). With V trimmed by 4 bases and J by 0 bases, 5 bases remained unmatched. The CDR3 is 15 amino acids. The CDR3 sequence is CASSTRSGSSYEQYF. CDR3 DNA: TGTGCCAGTAGTACTCGGAGCGGGAGCTCCTACGAGCAGTACTTC.

This rearrangement joins TRBV30 to TRBJ2-7; TRBD1 matches 9 bases. Germline V lookup: CDR1 GTSNPN, CDR2 SVGIG (reference sequence). Losses at the gene ends were 2 bases for V and 6 bases for J; bases not matched to a gene: 11. The CDR3 length is 15 residues. DNA for the CDR3: TGTGCCTGGAGTCCATCCGGGACAGGGCTTTTCGAGCAGTACTTC. Translated, it gives CAWSPSGTGLFEQYF.

The rearrangement uses TRBV19 and TRBJ2-7; D call uncertain. Germline CDR1 is LNHDA and CDR2 is SQIVND (reference sequence). This CDR3 contains 15 residues. V dropped 3 bases and J dropped 4 bases, with 16 bases sitting between them. CDR3 DNA: TGTGCCAGTAGTATGACAACTTCTTCCCCTTACGAGCAGTACTTC. It specifies CASSMTTSSPYEQYF.

In this sample, this clone turned up once. J is TRBJ2-3 and V is TRBV2; weak D call: TRBD1 (5 bases). V was clipped by 1 base and J by 5 bases, with 13 bases between them. CDR1 is SNHLY, CDR2 FYNNEI, per germline. This CDR3 has 15 residues. CDR3 bases: TGTGCCAGCAGTGAAGAGGGGCGACTTATAGATACGCAGTATTTT. As protein: CASSEEGRLIDTQYF.

The genes are TRBV3-1 (or the pseudogene TRBV3-2) and TRBJ2-6, with D maybe TRBD2 (5 bases). Trimming took 1 base from V and 2 from J, leaving 6 bases between them. Germline V gene lookup returns CDR1 LGHDT and CDR2 YNNKEL (reference sequence). CDR3 size: 15 residues. The CDR3 region has the DNA TGTGCCAGCAGCCAAGCGAGGGCTGGGGCCAACGTCCTGACTTTC. This encodes CASSQARAGANVLTF.

This chain connects TRBV25-1 to TRBJ2-1; 10 nucleotides line up with TRBD2. The CDR3 loop spans 16 amino acids. Germline V gene data show CDR1 as MGHDK and CDR2 as SYGVNS. With V trimmed by 0 bases and J by 5 bases, 4 bases remained unmatched. DNA of the CDR3: TGTGCCAGCAGTGAATATAGGACTAGCGGCAACAATGAGCAGTTCTTC. Translation: CASSEYRTSGNNEQFF.

This rearrangement joins TRBV29-1 to TRBJ2-4; TRBD1 might be the D (6 bases). CDR3 length: 16 residues. Trimming left V 0 bases short and J 7 bases short, with 19 bases between. Germline CDR1 and CDR2: SQVTM and ANQGSEA. The CDR3 DNA is TGCAGCGTTGAAGATCGGGGCAGGGGAAAAATTAACATTCAGTACTTC. Residues: CSVEDRGRGKINIQYF.

The rearrangement links TRBV23-1 to TRBJ2-7; 9 positions match TRBD1. TRBV23-1 is assigned to the ORF class and has an uncertain function. This CDR3 is 15 amino acids long. V dropped 4 bases and J dropped 3; count of bases not matched to a gene: 7. The CDR3 nucleotides are TGCGCCAGCAGTCGACCGGGACAGGGTTTCTACGAGCAGTACTTC. Amino acid sequence: CASSRPGQGFYEQYF.

The J gene is TRBJ1-3, the V gene TRBV18; no clear D gene. The CDR3 spans 15 residues. The V gene lost 3 bases and the J gene lost 0 bases, with 9 bases spanning the gap. Germline V lookup: CDR1 KGHSH, CDR2 LQKENI. In DNA, the CDR3 is TGTGCCAGCTCACCCCAGTCCCTCTCTGGAAACACCATATATTTT. Translated, it gives CASSPQSLSGNTIYF.

The genes are TRBV5-1 and TRBJ2-2; no firm D call. V was pared by 0 bases and J by 1 base, with 4 bases between. Germline lookup yields CDR1 SGHRS and CDR2 YFSETQ. CDR3 length equals 14 residues. CDR3 amino acids: CASSLVVNTGELFF. DNA of the CDR3: TGCGCCAGCAGCTTGGTCGTGAACACCGGGGAGCTGTTTTTT.

J is TRBJ2-5 and V is TRBV3-1 (or the pseudogene TRBV3-2); D remains unclear. Trimming left V 1 base short and J 2 bases short, with 8 bases between. The CDR3 is 14 residues long. From germline, CDR1 is LGHDT and CDR2 YNNKEL (reference sequence). The chain's CDR3 is CASSQVTEQETQYF. Here the CDR3 DNA reads TGTGCCAGCAGCCAAGTCACAGAGCAAGAGACCCAGTACTTC.

The chain links TRBV19 to TRBJ1-4; D not resolved. CDR1 and CDR2 (germline): LNHDA, SQIVND (reference sequence). This CDR3 is built from 16 residues. V was clipped by 3 bases and J by 8 bases, with 19 bases between them. CDR3 sequence: CASSMFPRVTSEKLFF. Written as DNA, the CDR3 is TGTGCCAGTAGTATGTTTCCGAGGGTTACGAGCGAAAAACTGTTTTTT.

The chain links TRBV6-5 to TRBJ2-5, with D possibly TRBD1 on 5 matching bases. The V gene lost 5 bases and the J gene lost 2 bases, with 15 bases spanning the gap. Germline V gene lookup returns CDR1 MNHEY and CDR2 SVGAGI. This CDR3 comprises 15 residues. The CDR3 nucleotides read TGTGCCAGCAGTCCGAGAACCACAGGACAAGAGACCCAGTACTTC. It encodes CASSPRTTGQETQYF.

The rearrangement uses TRBV11-2 and TRBJ2-4; no clear D gene. This CDR3 region has 14 residues. The V gene lost 7 bases and the J gene lost 0 bases, with 10 bases spanning the gap. From germline, CDR1 is SGHAT and CDR2 FQNNGV. The CDR3 sequence: CASTSQLAKNIQYF. DNA of the CDR3: TGTGCCAGCACCTCACAGCTAGCCAAAAACATTCAGTACTTC.

The rearrangement joins TRBV5-6 to TRBJ1-2, with 9 bases aligning to TRBD1. Germline loops: CDR1 SGHDT, CDR2 YYEEEE. The J segment lost 7 bases and the V segment lost 3 bases, leaving 7 bases of the junction unmatched. CDR3 length equals 14 residues. The CDR3 DNA sequence: TGTGCCAGCAGCTATCCGGGACAGGGAGGTGGCTACACCTTC. Translated, it gives CASSYPGQGGGYTF.

The chain is built from TRBV23-1 and TRBJ2-2, with 9 bases lining up with TRBD1. TRBV23-1 is an ORF, with its function uncertain. The CDR3 is 15 amino acids. The CDR3 nucleotides read TGCCCCCGCCGCCGACAGGGGGTAAACACCGGGGAGCTGTTTTTT. Encoded protein: CPRRRQGVNTGELFF.

V and J are TRBV30 and TRBJ2-3; 8 positions match TRBD2. Trimming cost V 4 bases and J 2 bases; bases outside gene matches: 11. The CDR3 runs to 16 residues. The V gene's germline CDR1 is GTSNPN and CDR2 SVGIG (reference sequence). CDR3 sequence: CAWTQGASGHTDTQYF. In DNA, the CDR3 is TGTGCCTGGACCCAAGGGGCTAGCGGGCACACAGATACGCAGTATTTT.

V is TRBV4-3 and J is TRBJ1-4; D call uncertain. CDR1 and CDR2 (germline): LGHNA, YSLEER. This CDR3 contains 16 residues. V lost 3 bases, J lost 5 bases, and 16 bases lay in between. The CDR3: CASSQEHGESNEKLFF. The CDR3 bases are TGCGCCAGCAGCCAGGAACACGGGGAGAGCAATGAAAAACTGTTTTTT.

The gene calls are TRBV28 and TRBJ1-3; 7 nucleotides match TRBD1. J gave up 0 bases and V 9 bases, and 17 bases lay outside the gene matches. The germline gives CDR1 MDHEN, CDR2 SYDVKM. This CDR3 is 18 amino acids long. The CDR3 DNA sequence: TGTGCCAGTAAGACCTGGGGACAGCGCGACTACTCTGGAAACACCATATATTTT. This sequence encodes CASKTWGQRDYSGNTIYF.